Each of the 6 T cell receptor beta chains below was sequenced from the same sample in a study of tumor and adjacent non-tumor tissue in lung cancer (dated by TCRdb to the late 2010s). Bulk unsorted tissue served as the source for RNA extraction, and RNA quality was assessed using a NanoDrop ND-1000 and an Agilent 2100. Library prep was done by multiplex PCR. TCRdb records Illumina HiSeq 2500 as the sequencer. TCRbeta libraries were constructed through three rounds of nested PCR with primers (Table S4) according to protocols modified from ARM-PCR. TCRdb itself trimmed the public reads at Q25 with fastp, ran MiXCR and retained productive beta chains. When rows share a CDR3 protein, they turn into one entry using the most common DNA and genes. The sample yields about 93,000 distinct CDR3 sequences; about 66% were counted once. The ten largest clonotypes hold about 15% of the sample. The sample consisted of lung tumor tissue. Source of these receptors: a man between 65 and 85 years old with non-small cell lung cancer.

CDR3 sequence reads: CASRPPGQGNGYTF. DNA of the CDR3: TGTGCCAGCCGGCCCCCGGGACAGGGGAATGGCTACACCTTC. The chain combines TRBV28 with TRBJ1-2; 10 nucleotides agree with TRBD1. This CDR3 has 14 amino acids. The V gene's germline CDR1 is MDHEN and CDR2 SYDVKM. The J segment lost 6 bases and the V segment lost 8 bases, leaving 9 bases of the junction unmatched.

This clonotype was picked up a small number of times. The junction departs from the called germline gene at one end, perhaps through a read error. The chain is built from TRBV11-2 and TRBJ2-2, with a tentative D call TRBD2 (5 bases). The CDR3 sequence is 15 residues long. CDR1 is SGHAT, CDR2 FQNNGV, per germline. The CDR3 DNA sequence: TGTCCCAGCAGCTCAGAAGCGGCTGCGGCCGCGGAGCTGTTTTTT. Its translation: CPSSSEAAAAAELFF.

This clonotype was counted only a few times. The chain combines TRBV10-3 with TRBJ2-4; D ambiguous. V was cut by 0 bases and J by 1 base, with 4 bases left in between. The CDR3 sequence is 14 residues long. Germline assignment: CDR1 ENHRY and CDR2 SYGVKD. The CDR3 DNA is TGTGCCATCAGTGAGTCAGGGGCCAAAAACATTCAGTACTTC. Translating it yields CAISESGAKNIQYF.

As concerns this clonotype: One end of the junction does not line up with germline, which may come from a read error. The V call is TRBV24-1, the J call TRBJ2-1; D is unclear. From germline, CDR1 is KGHDR and CDR2 SFDVKD. The CDR3 consists of 16 residues. CDR3 protein: CAASDPRIGSYYEQFF. CDR3 nucleotide sequence: TGTGCCGCCAGTGATCCCAGGATCGGTTCCTACTATGAGCAGTTCTTC.

Of note for this clonotype: A much larger clone lies one base from this, so it may be a read error. Here the CDR3 reads CAGDPGGETQYF. As DNA, the CDR3 is TGTGCCGGCGATCCCGGGGGAGAGACCCAGTACTTC. The V call is TRBV6-1, the J call TRBJ2-5, with a possible D match to TRBD2 (6 bases). The CDR3 totals 12 residues. CDR1 is MNHNS, CDR2 SASEGT, per germline. V lost 11 bases and J 4 bases, leaving 14 bases between the germline ends.

Concerning this clonotype itself: At one of its ends the junction is not consistent with the germline gene, which may arise from a read error. J is TRBJ2-5 and V is TRBV11-2, with 7 bases that match TRBD1. The CDR3 totals 15 residues. Germline V gene sequence: CDR1 SGHAT, CDR2 FQNNGV. The CDR3 sequence: CASSRTRTGQETQYF. CDR3 nucleotide sequence: TGTGCCAGCAGTCGGACCAGGACAGGCCAAGAGACGCAGTACTTC. Variable domain in full (rest from reference TRBV11-2 and TRBJ2-5): EAGVAQSPRYKIIEKRQSVAFWCNPISGHATLYWYQQILGQGPKLLIQFQNNGVVDDSQLPKDRFSAERLKGVDSTLKIQPAKLEDSAVYLCASSRTRTGQETQYFGPGTRLLVL.